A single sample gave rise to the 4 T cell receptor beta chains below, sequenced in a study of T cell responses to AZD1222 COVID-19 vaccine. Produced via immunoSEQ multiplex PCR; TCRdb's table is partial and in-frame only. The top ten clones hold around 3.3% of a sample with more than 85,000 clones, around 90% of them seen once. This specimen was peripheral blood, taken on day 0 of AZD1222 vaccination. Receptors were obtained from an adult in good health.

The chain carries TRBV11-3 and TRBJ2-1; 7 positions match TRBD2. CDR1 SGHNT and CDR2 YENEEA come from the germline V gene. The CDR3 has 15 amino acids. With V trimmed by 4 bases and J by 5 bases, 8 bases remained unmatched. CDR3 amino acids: CASSSGGGGHNEQFF. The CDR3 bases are TGTGCCAGCAGCTCGGGGGGTGGCGGACACAATGAGCAGTTCTTC.

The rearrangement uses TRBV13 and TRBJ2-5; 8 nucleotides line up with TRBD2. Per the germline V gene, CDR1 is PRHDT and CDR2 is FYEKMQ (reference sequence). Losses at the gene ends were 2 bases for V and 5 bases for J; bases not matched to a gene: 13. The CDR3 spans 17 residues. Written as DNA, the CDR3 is TGTGCCAGCAGCTTATCCGGGCGGGGGGCCGCGAGGGAGACCCAGTACTTC. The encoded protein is CASSLSGRGAARETQYF. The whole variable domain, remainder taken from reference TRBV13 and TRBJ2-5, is AAGVIQSPRHLIKEKRETATLKCYPIPRHDTVYWYQQGPGQDPQFLISFYEKMQSDKGSIPDRFSAQQFSDYHSELNMSSLELGDSALYFCASSLSGRGAARETQYFGPGTRLLVL.

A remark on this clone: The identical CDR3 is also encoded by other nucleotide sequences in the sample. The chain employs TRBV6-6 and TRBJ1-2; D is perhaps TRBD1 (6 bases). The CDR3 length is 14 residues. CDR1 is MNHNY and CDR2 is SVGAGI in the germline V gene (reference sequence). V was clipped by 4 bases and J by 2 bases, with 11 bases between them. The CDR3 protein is CASSFLQGNYGYTF. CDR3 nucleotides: TGTGCCAGCAGTTTCCTACAGGGAAACTATGGCTACACCTTC.

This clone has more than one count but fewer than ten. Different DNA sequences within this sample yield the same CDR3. CDR3 sequence reads: CASSQAGGLQETQYF. Written as DNA, the CDR3 is TGTGCCAGCAGCCAGGCGGGGGGCTTACAAGAGACCCAGTACTTC. The chain carries TRBV4-2 and TRBJ2-5; TRBD2 matches at 8 bases. Germline V gene sequence: CDR1 LGHNA, CDR2 YNFKEQ. V lost 3 bases and J lost 2; bases outside the gene matches: 5. The CDR3 is 15 residues long.